Listed below are T cell receptor beta chains from one sample, sequenced in a study of naive and memory T cell subsets. TCRdb redid the calling of the 5' RACE reads with MiXCR, one entry per CDR3 protein. The data show about 21,000 distinct CDR3 sequences, approximately 3.9% seen once. The receptor set was obtained from a male donor in good health. The CDR3 runs from the conserved cysteine through the conserved F or W. D genes are given only for firm matches. Clone sizes are given selectively: once, few, many, or a class where the clone is expanded.

TRBD1	TRBJ1-5	TRBV7-2	NA	CASSRRTGVNQPQHF	TGTGCCAGCAGCCGGCGGACAGGGGTGAATCAGCCCCAGCATTTT
NA	TRBJ2-2	TRBV3-1	NA	CASSQVGRGGELFF	TGTGCCAGCAGCCAAGTAGGGCGCGGCGGGGAGCTGTTTTTT
TRBD1	TRBJ1-5	TRBV6-2/TRBV6-3	many	CASSTGTGGAQPQHF	TGTGCCAGCAGCACCGGGACAGGGGGCGCTCAGCCCCAGCATTTT
NA	TRBJ2-7	TRBV4-3	many	CASSQERGFSSYEQYF	TGCGCCAGCAGCCAAGAAAGAGGGTTCAGCTCCTACGAGCAGTACTTC
TRBD2	TRBJ2-1	TRBV6-6	many	CASRSFGRFEQFF	TGTGCCAGCAGGTCCTTCGGGAGGTTTGAGCAGTTCTTC
NA	TRBJ2-2	TRBV29-1	many	CSVPRGSAGELFF	TGCAGCGTCCCCAGGGGATCAGCCGGGGAGCTGTTTTTT
NA	TRBJ1-1	TRBV7-9	many	CASSSMTGNTEAFF	TGTGCCAGCAGCTCAATGACAGGGAACACTGAAGCTTTCTTT
NA	TRBJ2-6	TRBV7-3	many	CASSPTSGTGANVLTF	TGTGCCAGCAGCCCCACCTCGGGGACTGGGGCCAACGTCCTGACTTTC
TRBD2	TRBJ2-1	TRBV5-5	many	CASSLLAGEYNEQFF	TGTGCCAGCAGCTTGTTGGCGGGGGAATACAATGAGCAGTTCTTC
NA	TRBJ1-3	TRBV28	many	CASSLFRGGISGNTIYF	TGTGCCAGCAGTTTATTCCGGGGCGGAATCTCTGGAAACACCATATATTTT
NA	TRBJ2-5	TRBV7-9	many	CASSLAIGGIETQYF	TGTGCCAGCAGCTTAGCGATTGGGGGCATCGAGACCCAGTACTTC
TRBD2	TRBJ2-2	TRBV6-5	few	CASRRGEGTGELFF	TGTGCCAGTCGGCGGGGGGAGGGCACCGGGGAGCTGTTTTTT
NA	TRBJ2-1	TRBV6-4	medium-sized	CASSDSDYNEQFF	TGTGCCAGCAGTGACAGCGACTACAATGAGCAGTTCTTC
NA	TRBJ2-7	TRBV2	many	CASTPPHTYEQYF	TGTGCCAGCACCCCCCCGCATACCTACGAGCAGTACTTC
TRBD1	TRBJ2-7	TRBV7-9	many	CASSPGPGQGYLEQYF	TGTGCCAGCAGCCCGGGGCCGGGACAGGGGTATCTCGAGCAGTACTTC
TRBD2	TRBJ2-3	TRBV28	many	CASTSGTSGRADTQYF	TGTGCCAGCACCTCTGGGACTAGCGGGAGGGCAGATACGCAGTATTTT
NA	TRBJ1-5	TRBV28	many	CASSLSQGSLQPQHF	TGTGCCAGCAGTTTATCCCAGGGCTCCCTTCAGCCCCAGCATTTT
NA	TRBJ1-5	TRBV7-2	many	CASSSWTEGNQPQHF	TGTGCCAGCAGCTCGTGGACAGAAGGGAATCAGCCCCAGCATTTT
NA	TRBJ2-5	TRBV27	many	CASSLTGTGEETQYF	TGTGCCAGCAGTTTAACAGGGACTGGTGAGGAGACCCAGTACTTC
NA	TRBJ2-7	TRBV28	many	CASSYPGEARSSYEQYF	TGTGCCAGCAGTTACCCAGGAGAGGCCAGGAGTTCCTACGAGCAGTACTTC
NA	TRBJ2-1	TRBV30	NA	CAWRGNNEQFF	TGTGCCTGGAGGGGAAACAATGAGCAGTTCTTC
TRBD1	TRBJ2-7	TRBV7-6	many	CASSLTGGNYEQYF	TGTGCCAGCAGCTTGACAGGGGGTAACTACGAGCAGTACTTC
NA	TRBJ2-1	TRBV25-1	many	CASSEERSYNEQFF	TGTGCCAGCAGTGAAGAAAGGAGCTACAATGAGCAGTTCTTC
NA	TRBJ1-3	TRBV4-1	many	CASSPGQFSGNTIYF	TGCGCCAGCAGCCCCGGACAGTTCTCTGGAAACACCATATATTTT